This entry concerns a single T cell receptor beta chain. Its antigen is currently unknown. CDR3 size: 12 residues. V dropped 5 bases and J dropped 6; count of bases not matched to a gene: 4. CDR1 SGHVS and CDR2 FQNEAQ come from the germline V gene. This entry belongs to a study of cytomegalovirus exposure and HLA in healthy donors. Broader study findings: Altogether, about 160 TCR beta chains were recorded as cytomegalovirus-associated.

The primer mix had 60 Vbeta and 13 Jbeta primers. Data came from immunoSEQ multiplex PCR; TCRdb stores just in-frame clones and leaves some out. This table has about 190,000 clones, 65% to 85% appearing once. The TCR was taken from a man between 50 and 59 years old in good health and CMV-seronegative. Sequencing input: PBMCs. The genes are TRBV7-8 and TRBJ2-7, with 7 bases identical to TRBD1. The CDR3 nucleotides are TGTGCCAGCAGCCTCCGGGACAGCGAGCAGTACTTC. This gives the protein CASSLRDSEQYF.